The TCR beta chain under discussion was sequenced for a study of blood T cell repertoires in COVID-19. Across the study: From T cells, B-cell-depleted T cells, or PBMCs came the material, which was cDNA or gDNA.

This clone has only one observation. Per the original methods: By means of reference gene primer amplification, nucleated cell counts were estimated. Assay: immunoSEQ multiplex PCR; the TCRdb copy retains only in-frame clones and omits some. V, J and clone size reflect that table, while D and trimming were determined from the DNA. The data contain about 54,000 clones, approximately 90% of them seen just once; the ten biggest clones take up roughly 3.9%. Sequenced input: peripheral blood. The sequence came from a man aged 50 to 59 with acute or convalescent COVID-19.

CDR3 coding DNA: TGTGCCAGCAGCGTGTGGAGGGACACCGGGGAGCTGTTTTTT. It codes for CASSVWRDTGELFF. V and J are TRBV9 and TRBJ2-2; perhaps TRBD2 as D (6 bases). Germline V CDR1 and CDR2: SGDLS, YYNGEE. The ends were cut back, 2 bases at V and 3 bases at J, with 8 bases in the middle. CDR3 length equals 14 residues.